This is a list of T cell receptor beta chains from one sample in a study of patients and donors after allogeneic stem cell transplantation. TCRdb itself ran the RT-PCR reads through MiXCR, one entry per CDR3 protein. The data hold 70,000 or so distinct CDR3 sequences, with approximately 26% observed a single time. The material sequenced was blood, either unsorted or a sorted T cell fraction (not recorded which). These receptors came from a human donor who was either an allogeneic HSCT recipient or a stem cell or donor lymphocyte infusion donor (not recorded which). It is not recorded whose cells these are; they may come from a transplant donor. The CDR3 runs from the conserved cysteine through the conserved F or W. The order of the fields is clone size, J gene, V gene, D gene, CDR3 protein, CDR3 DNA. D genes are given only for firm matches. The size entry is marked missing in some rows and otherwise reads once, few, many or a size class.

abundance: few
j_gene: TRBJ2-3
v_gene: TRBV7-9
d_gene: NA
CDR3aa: CASSISGADTQYF
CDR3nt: TGTGCCAGCAGCATCAGCGGCGCAGATACGCAGTATTTT

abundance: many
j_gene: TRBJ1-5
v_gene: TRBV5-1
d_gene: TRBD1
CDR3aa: CASSAGQGAQPQHF
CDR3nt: TGCGCCAGCAGCGCGGGACAGGGGGCACAGCCCCAGCATTTT

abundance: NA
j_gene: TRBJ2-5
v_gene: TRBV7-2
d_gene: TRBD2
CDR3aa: CASSYRSGRVGETQYF
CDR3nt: TGTGCCAGCAGTTACCGTAGCGGGAGGGTGGGAGAGACCCAGTACTTC

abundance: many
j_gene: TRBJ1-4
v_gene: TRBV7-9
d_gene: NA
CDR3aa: CASSLDLMYNEKLFF
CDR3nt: TGTGCCAGCAGCTTAGACCTGATGTATAATGAAAAACTGTTTTTT

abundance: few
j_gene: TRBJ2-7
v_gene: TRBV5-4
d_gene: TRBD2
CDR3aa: CASSFERGLYEQYF
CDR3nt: TGTGCCAGCAGCTTTGAGCGGGGCCTTTACGAGCAGTACTTC

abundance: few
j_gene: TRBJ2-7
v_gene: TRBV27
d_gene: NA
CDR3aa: CATSTTDLSSYEQYF
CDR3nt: TGTGCCACCAGCACTACTGACCTGAGCTCCTACGAGCAGTACTTC

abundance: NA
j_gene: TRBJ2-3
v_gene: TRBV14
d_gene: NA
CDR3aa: CASSQESGADTQYF
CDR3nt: TGTGCCAGCAGCCAAGAATCGGGGGCTGATACGCAGTATTTT

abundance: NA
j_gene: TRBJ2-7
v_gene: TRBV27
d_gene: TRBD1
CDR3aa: CASSLSTGALEQYF
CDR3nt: TGTGCCAGCAGTCTGTCGACAGGGGCCCTCGAGCAGTACTTC

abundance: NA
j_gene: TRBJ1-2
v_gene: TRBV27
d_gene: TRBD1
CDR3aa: CASSFRQGANYGYTF
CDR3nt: TGTGCCAGCAGTTTTCGACAGGGGGCCAACTATGGCTACACCTTC

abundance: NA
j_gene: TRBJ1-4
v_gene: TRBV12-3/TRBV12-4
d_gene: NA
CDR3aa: CASSYRRGGEKLFF
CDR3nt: TGTGCCAGCAGTTATCGAAGAGGGGGTGAAAAACTGTTTTTT

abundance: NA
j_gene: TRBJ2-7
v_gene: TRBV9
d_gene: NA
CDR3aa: CASSLYGLDEQYF
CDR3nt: TGTGCCAGCAGCCTCTACGGGCTAGACGAGCAGTACTTC

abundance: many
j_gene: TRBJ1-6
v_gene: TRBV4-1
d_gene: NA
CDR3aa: CASSQDPRGGNSPLHF
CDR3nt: TGCGCCAGCAGCCAAGATCCCAGAGGCGGAAATTCACCCCTCCACTTT

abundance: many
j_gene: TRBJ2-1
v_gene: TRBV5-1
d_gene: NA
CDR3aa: CASSWKSRESSYNEQFF
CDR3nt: TGCGCCAGCAGCTGGAAATCACGGGAGAGCTCCTACAATGAGCAGTTCTTC

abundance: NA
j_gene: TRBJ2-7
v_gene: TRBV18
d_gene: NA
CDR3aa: CASSPRGSYEQYF
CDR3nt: TGTGCCAGCTCACCAAGGGGTTCCTACGAGCAGTACTTC

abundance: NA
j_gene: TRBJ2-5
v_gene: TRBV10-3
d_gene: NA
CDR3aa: CAISEPPPEETQYF
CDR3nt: TGTGCCATCAGTGAACCTCCCCCAGAAGAGACCCAGTACTTC

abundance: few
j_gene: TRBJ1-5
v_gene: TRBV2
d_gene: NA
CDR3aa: CASRDIYSNQPQHF
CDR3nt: TGTGCCAGCAGGGACATCTATAGCAATCAGCCCCAGCATTTT

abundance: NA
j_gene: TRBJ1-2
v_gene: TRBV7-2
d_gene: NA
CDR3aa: CASSASRAGTYGYTF
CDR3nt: TGTGCCAGCAGCGCATCCAGGGCAGGGACCTATGGCTACACCTTC